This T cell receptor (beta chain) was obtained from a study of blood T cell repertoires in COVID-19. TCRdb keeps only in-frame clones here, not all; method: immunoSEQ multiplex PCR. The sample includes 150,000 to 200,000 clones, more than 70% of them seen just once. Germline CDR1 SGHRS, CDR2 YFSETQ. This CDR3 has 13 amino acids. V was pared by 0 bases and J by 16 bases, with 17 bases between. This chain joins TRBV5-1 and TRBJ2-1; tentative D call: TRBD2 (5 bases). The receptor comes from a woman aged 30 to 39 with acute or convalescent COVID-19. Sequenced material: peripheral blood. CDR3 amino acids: CASSLEGTAGTFF. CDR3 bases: TGCGCCAGCAGCTTGGAGGGCACGGCGGGCACTTTCTTC.